The 27 T cell receptor beta chains below were found in one sample sequenced in a study of vaccination and CD4 T cells after COVID-19. Regarding treatment: approximately 9-day PBMC culture with coronavirus spike peptide pools or control peptides (ViraFEST assay). Which antigens these TCRs recognize remains unknown. The Oncomine TCR Beta short-read assay was applied to DNA of cultured CD4+ T cells. TCRdb reprocessed the PCR reads via MiXCR and lists one record per CDR3 protein. Altogether 14,000 to 15,000 distinct CDR3 sequences are present, more than 40% being singletons, with the ten largest covering 14% to 15%. Sequenced: CD4+ T cells from blood, cultured in vitro. The source is a human donor who had recovered from COVID-19.

This clonotype was observed a handful of times. This chain uses TRBV2 with TRBJ2-3; 9 positions match TRBD2. CDR1 is SNHLY and CDR2 is FYNNEI in the germline V gene. This CDR3 spans 16 amino acids. V lost 7 bases to trimming and J lost 2 bases; unmatched junction nucleotides: 10. The CDR3 loop reads CASTRGGGLYTDTQYF. In nucleotides, the CDR3 is TGTGCCAGCACCCGCGGGGGGGGTCTTTACACAGATACGCAGTATTTT.

This chain uses TRBV19 with TRBJ1-5, with a possible D match to TRBD1 (5 bases). CDR1 is LNHDA, CDR2 SQIVND, per germline (reference sequence). Trimming removed 5 bases from V and 4 bases from J, with 9 bases in between. This CDR3 contains 13 residues. Written as DNA, the CDR3 is TGTGCCAGTAGTGGGAGGGGTAATCAGCCCCAGCATTTT. It codes for CASSGRGNQPQHF. The complete variable domain, with remaining parts taken from reference TRBV19 and TRBJ1-5, reads DGGITQSPKYLFRKEGQNVTLSCEQNLNHDAMYWYRQDPGQGLRLIYYSQIVNDFQKGDIAEGYSVSREKKESFPLTVTSAQKNPTAFYLCASSGRGNQPQHFGDGTRLSIL.

This rearrangement joins TRBV7-3 to TRBJ1-2; 9 bases map to TRBD1. The CDR3 length is 12 residues. Germline CDR1 SGHTA, CDR2 FQGTGA. Trimming took 8 bases from V and 5 from J; bases not matched to a gene: 3. This CDR3 reads CASGGQGYGYTF. As DNA, the CDR3 is TGTGCCAGCGGGGGACAGGGATATGGCTACACCTTC.

The chain links TRBV7-9 to TRBJ2-1; TRBD2 matches at 13 bases. Looked up from germline, CDR1 is SEHNR and CDR2 is FQNEAQ (reference sequence). The J segment lost 8 bases and the V segment lost 6 bases, leaving 7 bases of the junction unmatched. This CDR3 spans 15 amino acids. The DNA of the CDR3 is TGTGCCAGCAGGTTCGGACTAGCGGGAGTGGATGAGCAGTTCTTC. Its translation is CASRFGLAGVDEQFF.

This clonotype has only one observation. The genes are TRBV7-2 and TRBJ2-3; D perhaps matches TRBD1 (6 bases). The germline CDR1 and CDR2 sequences are SGHTA and FQGNSA. V was shortened by 5 bases and J by 6 bases, with 30 bases between the two germline ends. The CDR3 covers 19 residues. CDR3 DNA sequence: TGTGCCAGCAGCCCAACTTCCGCTACATTAGCAGGGGCCGGGGATACGCAGTATTTT. Its protein is CASSPTSATLAGAGDTQYF.

The chain is built from TRBV21-1 and TRBJ2-3. TRBV21-1 is a pseudogene segment. The CDR3 has 16 amino acids. The CDR3 DNA is TGTGCCAGCAGCAAAGCGAGCAGGTTCAGCACAGATACGCAGTATTTT. Translating gives CASSKASRFSTDTQYF.

About this clonotype itself: The junction shows a germline mismatch at one end, possibly a read error. The rearrangement joins TRBV7-2 to TRBJ2-7, with 7 bases lining up with TRBD1. This CDR3 spans 14 amino acids. CDR1 SGHTA and CDR2 FQGNSA come from the germline V gene. The CDR3 protein is CACSLETGNYEQYF. The CDR3 DNA is TGTGCCTGCAGCTTAGAGACAGGGAACTACGAGCAGTACTTC. The full variable domain, completed using reference TRBV7-2 and TRBJ2-7, is GAGVSQSPSNKVTEKGKDVELRCDPISGHTALYWYRQSLGQGLEFLIYFQGNSAPDKSGLPSDRFSAERTGGSVSTLTIQRTQQEDSAVYLCACSLETGNYEQYFGPGTRLTVT.

J is TRBJ2-5 and V is TRBV6-2 or TRBV6-3; unclear D gene. V gave up 7 bases and J gave up 5 bases, with 8 bases separating them. Germline V gene data show CDR1 as MNHEY and CDR2 as SVGEGT. The CDR3 consists of 11 residues. This CDR3 reads CASTQRETQYF. CDR3 sequence (DNA): TGTGCCAGCACTCAAAGGGAGACCCAGTACTTC.

The chain carries TRBV2 and TRBJ2-1; 8 nucleotides line up with TRBD2. Unmatched junction bases numbered 9, after V lost 8 bases and J lost 6 bases. Germline assignment: CDR1 SNHLY and CDR2 FYNNEI. CDR3 length: 14 residues. CDR3 amino acids: CASYSGEPTNEQFF. The DNA for the CDR3 is TGTGCCAGCTATAGCGGGGAACCTACCAATGAGCAGTTCTTC.

This clonotype was seen only a few times. The chain uses TRBV7-9 and TRBJ2-7; D is possibly TRBD1 (5 bases). This CDR3 spans 13 amino acids. Germline V lookup: CDR1 SEHNR, CDR2 FQNEAQ (reference sequence). The germline V and J ends were trimmed by 1 base and 7 bases, with 11 bases remaining between them. CDR3 bases: TGTGCCAGCAGCTTAGGGACATATGAGGAGCAGTACTTC. The encoded protein is CASSLGTYEEQYF.

The CDR3, as DNA: TGTGCCAGCACTCATACAGGGGGGGGAGAGACCCAGTACTTC. Amino acids: CASTHTGGGETQYF. J is TRBJ2-5 and V is TRBV12-3 or TRBV12-4; D perhaps matches TRBD1 (8 bases). V lost 7 bases to trimming and J lost 4 bases, with 16 bases between them. The CDR3 has 14 residues.

The genes are TRBV7-2 and TRBJ2-1; D tentatively fits TRBD1 or TRBD2 (6 bases each). TRBJ2-7 explains the end of the DNA better; the J call may be wrong. Germline V gives CDR1 SGHTA, CDR2 FQGNSA. The CDR3 length is 13 residues. The CDR3 region has the DNA TGTGCCAGCAGCTTAAGGGGGGCTTACGAGCAGTACTTC. This gives the protein CASSLRGAYEQYF.

J is TRBJ2-5 and V is TRBV24-1; D unclear. The ends were cut back, 5 bases at V and 5 bases at J, with 17 bases in the middle. The CDR3 is 15 residues long. Germline V gene data show CDR1 as KGHDR and CDR2 as SFDVKD. CDR3: CATSVQGGLGETQYF. Here the CDR3 DNA reads TGTGCCACCAGTGTACAAGGCGGCCTCGGGGAGACCCAGTACTTC.

This clonotype has more than one count but fewer than ten. The rearrangement uses TRBV7-3 and TRBJ1-1; perhaps TRBD1 as D (5 bases). Germline V gene sequence: CDR1 SGHTA, CDR2 FQGTGA. The CDR3 loop spans 14 amino acids. Trimming removed 1 base at V and 5 bases at J, with 11 bases between. The CDR3 here is CASSLNGGRTEAFF. The CDR3 DNA reads TGTGCCAGCAGCTTAAATGGGGGTAGGACTGAAGCTTTCTTT.

V usage is TRBV7-2 and J usage is TRBJ2-5; D unclear. V shed 2 bases and J shed 8 bases, with 12 bases lying between them. CDR3 length: 13 residues. CDR1 is SGHTA, CDR2 FQGNSA, per germline. CDR3 coding DNA: TGTGCCAGCAGCTTATCCCCCTACAGTACCCAGTACTTC. Protein product: CASSLSPYSTQYF.

This clonotype showed up just once. This chain links TRBV5-4 with TRBJ2-2; tentative D call: TRBD2 (6 bases). This CDR3 is 16 amino acids long. Germline CDR1 is SGHNT and CDR2 is YYREEE (reference sequence). Trimming took off 0 bases at V and 7 bases at J, with 16 bases between the two ends. CDR3 bases: TGTGCCAGCAGCTTGGCCGGGGGTCAAAAGGGCGGGGAGCTGTTTTTT. As protein: CASSLAGGQKGGELFF.

This clonotype was counted only a few times. The gene calls are TRBV20-1 and TRBJ2-7, with 10 bases lining up with TRBD2. V was pared by 3 bases and J by 9 bases, with 14 bases of the junction left unmatched. The CDR3 length is 15 residues. CDR1 and CDR2 (germline): DFQATT, SNEGSKA (reference sequence). In DNA, the CDR3 is TGCAGTGCTAGCCCCGGACTAGCGGAGGGATTAGGGCAGTACTTC. Its translation: CSASPGLAEGLGQYF.

This clonotype was counted a few times. The CDR3 region has the DNA TGTGCCAGCAGCTCCGGGCGGCTTACCGGGGAGCAGTACTTC. Translating it yields CASSSGRLTGEQYF. V is TRBV7-2 and J is TRBJ2-7; D is unclear. The V end was cut by 4 bases, the J end by 7 bases, with 17 bases between. There are 14 residues in the CDR3. CDR1 and CDR2 (germline): SGHTA, FQGNSA. The full variable domain, in which reference TRBV7-2 and TRBJ2-7 provide the parts outside the CDR3, is GAGVSQSPSNKVTEKGKDVELRCDPISGHTALYWYRQSLGQGLEFLIYFQGNSAPDKSGLPSDRFSAERTGGSVSTLTIQRTQQEDSAVYLCASSSGRLTGEQYFGPGTRLTVT.

The chain has TRBV11-3 and TRBJ2-7; the D gene is possibly TRBD1 (5 bases). V was cut by 2 bases and J by 3 bases, with 11 bases left in between. There are 14 residues in the CDR3. CDR1 and CDR2 from the germline V gene are SGHNT and YENEEA. The CDR3 loop is CASSLSWQGYEQYF. CDR3 DNA sequence: TGTGCCAGCAGCTTAAGTTGGCAGGGCTACGAGCAGTACTTC.

V gene TRBV20-1 combines with J gene TRBJ2-7; 12 positions match TRBD2. Looked up from germline, CDR1 is DFQATT and CDR2 is SNEGSKA (reference sequence). The CDR3 is 15 residues long. Trimming took 6 bases from V and 1 from J; bases not matched to a gene: 7. The CDR3 DNA reads as TGCAGTGCCCGGGGACTAGCGGGCCGGTCCTACGAGCAGTACTTC. Protein product: CSARGLAGRSYEQYF.

This clonotype was counted once. The V gene is TRBV15, the J gene TRBJ2-1; D possibly corresponds to TRBD1 (6 bases). Per germline, CDR1 LNHNV and CDR2 YYDKDF (reference sequence). Trimming removed 6 bases at V and 5 bases at J, with 14 bases between. The CDR3 runs 14 residues. In nucleotides, the CDR3 is TGTGCCACCAGGGCAGGGGATTACCACAATGAGCAGTTCTTC. As protein: CATRAGDYHNEQFF.

This clonotype was observed a few times. The gene calls are TRBV20-1 and TRBJ2-3; 9 nucleotides line up with TRBD1. The V gene's germline CDR1 is DFQATT and CDR2 SNEGSKA (reference sequence). The V gene end was trimmed by 5 bases and the J gene end by 3 bases; junction bases not matched to a gene: 12. The CDR3 extends over 16 amino acids. The CDR3 DNA follows: TGCAGTGCTTTTTTCCGATTGACAGGGGGGACAGATACGCAGTATTTT. Its translation is CSAFFRLTGGTDTQYF.

V and J are TRBV25-1 and TRBJ1-2; 7 bases align to TRBD1. Germline V gene lookup returns CDR1 MGHDK and CDR2 SYGVNS. CDR3 length: 13 residues. Trimming took 6 bases from V and 4 from J; bases not matched to a gene: 5. Here the CDR3 DNA reads TGTGCCAGCAGAAGACAGGGCGGCTATGGCTACACCTTC. Translating it yields CASRRQGGYGYTF.

The rearrangement joins TRBV7-2 to TRBJ2-1; 10 bases agree with TRBD2. The germline V gene has CDR1 SGHTA and CDR2 FQGNSA. Unmatched junction bases numbered 5, after V lost 4 bases and J lost 2 bases. The CDR3 runs 16 residues. The CDR3 protein is CASSSSGRVTYNEQFF. Written as DNA, the CDR3 is TGTGCCAGCAGCTCCAGCGGGAGGGTGACCTACAATGAGCAGTTCTTC. The whole variable domain, filled in from reference TRBV7-2 and TRBJ2-1, reads GAGVSQSPSNKVTEKGKDVELRCDPISGHTALYWYRQSLGQGLEFLIYFQGNSAPDKSGLPSDRFSAERTGGSVSTLTIQRTQQEDSAVYLCASSSSGRVTYNEQFFGPGTRLTVL.

This clonotype was seen just once. V is TRBV25-1 and J is TRBJ2-5; 7 bases map to TRBD1. CDR1 and CDR2 (germline): MGHDK, SYGVNS. The trim removed 1 base at V and 4 bases at J, leaving 9 bases unmatched. The CDR3 totals 16 residues. CDR3: CASSEWKGGFIETQYF. The CDR3 DNA follows: TGTGCCAGCAGTGAATGGAAAGGGGGCTTTATAGAGACCCAGTACTTC.

The V call is TRBV15, the J call TRBJ2-7; no reliable D call. V was clipped by 0 bases and J by 5 bases, with 5 bases between them. CDR3 length: 12 residues. The germline V gene has CDR1 LNHNV and CDR2 YYDKDF (reference sequence). CDR3 residues: CATSRDTNEQYF. DNA of the CDR3: TGTGCCACCAGCAGAGATACGAACGAGCAGTACTTC.

In nucleotides, the CDR3 is TGTGCCAGTAGTGAGAGTGTTTCGGGGCCCCAGCATTTT. It yields the protein CASSESVSGPQHF. The chain combines TRBV19 with TRBJ1-5; the D is unclear. The V end was cut by 5 bases, the J end by 9 bases, with 14 bases between. CDR1 is LNHDA, CDR2 SQIVND, per germline (reference sequence). The CDR3 extends over 13 amino acids.